Each of the 29 T cell receptor beta chains below was sequenced from the same sample in a study of regulatory T cells in long-lasting Graves disease. Time point given: newly diagnosed GD, antithyroid drugs for less than 3 months. Construction of the TCR library relied on RNA isolated from PBMCs. Arm-PCR with iRepertoire HTBI primers amplified the CDR3 regions for these TCR beta libraries. TCRdb re-derived calls from the multiplex PCR reads in MiXCR, one entry per CDR3 protein. The sample contains about 350,000 distinct CDR3 sequences, over 15% of which appear only once. These data were also filed under a second study, of T cells in Graves' hyperthyroidism and ophthalmopathy.

The sequenced sample was peripheral blood mononuclear cells (PBMCs), obtained at new diagnosis, from a patient treated with antithyroid drugs. The receptors here all came from a man aged 35 to 55 with Graves disease.

With regard to this clonotype: A much larger clone sits a single nucleotide away, making a read error possible. The chain joins TRBV6-1 to TRBJ2-7; tentatively, D is TRBD2 (6 bases). CDR3 length: 13 residues. V was cut by 10 bases and J by 9 bases, with 22 bases left in between. The V gene's germline CDR1 is MNHNS and CDR2 SASEGT. The CDR3 bases are TGTGCCACCGCCCCTTCGGCGGGGCTCGGGCAGTACTTC. This sequence encodes CATAPSAGLGQYF.

The chain couples TRBV5-1 to TRBJ2-5; D uncertain. V shed 4 bases and J shed 5 bases, with 12 bases lying between them. Germline CDR1 reads SGHRS; CDR2 reads YFSETQ. The CDR3 extends over 13 amino acids. DNA for the CDR3: TGCGCCAGCAGCCCACGGAGTATCGAGACCCAGTACTTC. It encodes CASSPRSIETQYF.

This clonotype has a count of ten or more. The chain uses TRBV2 and TRBJ2-2; TRBD1 matches 11 bases. Germline V gene lookup returns CDR1 SNHLY and CDR2 FYNNEI. This CDR3 has 15 amino acids. Losses at the gene ends were 5 bases for V and 5 bases for J; bases not matched to a gene: 4. CDR3 bases: TGTGCCAGCAGTCGGACAGGGGGCGAGACCGGGGAGCTGTTTTTT. It codes for CASSRTGGETGELFF.

The J gene is TRBJ2-2, the V gene TRBV12-3 or TRBV12-4; TRBD1 might be the D (6 bases). The CDR3 covers 15 residues. V shed 3 bases and J shed 5 bases, with 13 bases lying between them. CDR3 in DNA: TGTGCCAGCAGTTTCTCCCCGACAGGAACCGGGGAGCTGTTTTTT. Amino acid sequence: CASSFSPTGTGELFF.

This chain joins TRBV5-1 and TRBJ2-1, with D maybe TRBD1 (5 bases). This CDR3 region has 14 residues. The V and J ends lost 4 bases and 4 bases respectively, with 12 bases between them. Germline-derived CDR1 and CDR2 are SGHRS and YFSETQ. CDR3 in amino acids: CASSGQTDYNEQFF. CDR3 bases: TGCGCCAGCAGCGGACAAACAGATTACAATGAGCAGTTCTTC.

To note about this clonotype: This may come from a read error, since a much larger clone is one base off. Lacking the conserved final phenylalanine or tryptophan, this CDR3 likely reflects a read error. This sequence joins TRBV6-4 and TRBJ1-1; 8 bases fit TRBD1. Germline CDR1 MRHNA, CDR2 SNTAGT. The CDR3 totals 14 residues. V shed 5 bases, J shed 4 bases, and the junction held 6 bases outside the gene matches. This CDR3 is CASSLWTGSTEAFL. Here the CDR3 DNA reads TGTGCCAGCAGTCTATGGACAGGGAGCACTGAAGCTTTCCTT.

There are many counts of this clonotype. The CDR3 loop reads CAISEDRQTQYF. The CDR3 DNA is TGTGCCATCAGCGAAGACAGGCAGACCCAGTACTTC. This chain connects TRBV10-3 to TRBJ2-5; weak D call: TRBD1 (6 bases). The CDR3 length is 12 residues. The ends were cut back, 6 bases at V and 6 bases at J, with 11 bases in the middle. Per the germline V gene, CDR1 is ENHRY and CDR2 is SYGVKD.

This clonotype turned up a few times. The rearrangement uses TRBV4-1 and TRBJ1-4; TRBD1 matches at 7 bases. Germline CDR1 MGHRA, CDR2 YSYEKL. This CDR3 contains 15 residues. The junction had 9 bases not matched to a gene; V was cut back by 4 bases and J by 7 bases. CDR3 region: CASSRQGLLGEKLFF. The DNA of the CDR3 is TGCGCCAGCAGCCGACAGGGACTTCTAGGTGAAAAACTGTTTTTT.

Only a few counts were recorded for this clonotype. For the CDR3, the DNA is TGTGCCTGGGGTCCAGGGGGCGGGCTTGAAGCTTTCTTT. Translated: CAWGPGGGLEAFF. The gene calls are TRBV30 and TRBJ1-1; the match to TRBD1 covers 8 bases. Trimming removed 5 bases from V and 7 bases from J; junction bases left unmatched: 9. The length of the CDR3 is 13 residues. Germline V gene data show CDR1 as GTSNPN and CDR2 as SVGIG (reference sequence).

The sample holds a few counts of this clonotype. J is TRBJ2-5 and V is TRBV11-2; no firm D call. The CDR3 is 12 residues long. V lost 5 bases and J 7 bases, leaving 11 bases between the germline ends. Per the germline V gene, CDR1 is SGHAT and CDR2 is FQNNGV. The CDR3 region is CASSPSSGTQYF. The CDR3 DNA follows: TGTGCCAGCAGCCCCAGTAGTGGGACCCAGTACTTC.

This clonotype has at least ten counts. The chain links TRBV5-1 to TRBJ2-1, with TRBD2 matching over 8 bases. Germline loops: CDR1 SGHRS, CDR2 YFSETQ. The J segment lost 1 base and the V segment lost 2 bases, leaving 8 bases of the junction unmatched. The CDR3 runs to 17 residues. CDR3 nucleotide sequence: TGCGCCAGCAGCTTTTTCACGGGGGGGCCTTCCTACAATGAGCAGTTCTTC. It is translated as CASSFFTGGPSYNEQFF.

This clonotype was seen repeatedly, ten times or more. J is TRBJ2-7 and V is TRBV20-1, with 8 bases matching TRBD1. This CDR3 contains 14 residues. Germline V gene lookup returns CDR1 DFQATT and CDR2 SNEGSKA (reference sequence). Unmatched junction bases numbered 10, after V lost 3 bases and J lost 6 bases. The CDR3 region has the DNA TGCAGTGCTAGGGCGACGGACAGGGTGCGCGAGCAGTACTTC. Translation: CSARATDRVREQYF.

This clonotype has at least ten counts. V is TRBV28 and J is TRBJ2-7; 10 bases map to TRBD2. The CDR3 runs to 17 residues. The germline V gene encodes CDR1 MDHEN and CDR2 SYDVKM. V lost 5 bases and J lost 2; bases outside the gene matches: 12. The CDR3 bases are TGTGCCAGCAGTCTCGACCTGTTTAGCGGGGGGCCCTACGAGCAGTACTTC. It codes for CASSLDLFSGGPYEQYF.

Concerning this clonotype: This clone may be a read error of a much larger clone one base away. The V and J genes are TRBV18 and TRBJ2-5; D perhaps matches TRBD1 (6 bases). Per germline, CDR1 KGHSH and CDR2 LQKENI. This CDR3 is 17 amino acids long. In DNA form, the CDR3 reads TGTGCCAGCTCACCCCGACAGGTTTCTTTGTACCAAGGGACCCAGTACTTC. Residues: CASSPRQVSLYQGTQYF.

In its sample, this clonotype was seen many times. The chain combines TRBV15 with TRBJ1-2; 8 bases agree with TRBD1. J was trimmed by 8 bases and V by 0 bases; bases with no gene match: 5. This CDR3 comprises 14 residues. CDR1 LNHNV and CDR2 YYDKDF come from the germline V gene (reference sequence). CDR3 sequence (DNA): TGTGCCACCAGCAGAGATAGGACAGGGAACGGCTACACCTTC. Translating gives CATSRDRTGNGYTF.

This clonotype has at least ten counts. The chain is built from TRBV24-1 and TRBJ2-7; no clear D. The CDR3 totals 14 residues. Germline lookup yields CDR1 KGHDR and CDR2 SFDVKD. V was cut by 5 bases and J by 4 bases, with 14 bases left in between. CDR3 DNA: TGTGCCACCAGTGGGCGCCCCCCGGCATACGAGCAGTACTTC. Its translation is CATSGRPPAYEQYF.

Ten or more counts support this clonotype. Its ends do not fully match the called genes, so a read error is possible. The chain links TRBV5-1 to TRBJ2-3; tentative D call: TRBD1 (5 bases). CDR1 SGHRS and CDR2 YFSETQ come from the germline V gene. This CDR3 has 14 amino acids. CDR3 protein: CASSPDSSTDTQYF. As DNA, the CDR3 is TGTGCCAGCAGCCCAGACAGTAGCACAGATACGCAGTATTTT.

The chain links TRBV5-1 to TRBJ2-3; D is unresolved. The CDR3 covers 13 residues. V was cut by 4 bases and J by 14 bases, with 20 bases left in between. Germline V CDR1 and CDR2: SGHRS, YFSETQ. CDR3 sequence (DNA): TGCGCCAGCAGCCTAGGACCCGGAACTTCAGGGTATTTT. Translating gives CASSLGPGTSGYF.

The table lists this clonotype with a few counts. With a much larger clone just one base away, this may be a read error. As the CDR3 is not closed by the conserved phenylalanine or tryptophan, this likely results from a read error. This chain links TRBV28 with TRBJ2-7, with TRBD1 matching 8 bases. V shed 7 bases and J 4 bases; nucleotides not matched to a gene: 9. Germline CDR1 is MDHEN and CDR2 is SYDVKM. The length of the CDR3 is 14 residues. The CDR3 DNA sequence: TGTGCCAGCACCAGGACAGGGTTAAGGTACGAGCAGTACTCC. As protein: CASTRTGLRYEQYS.

In this sample, this clonotype turned up many times. This sequence joins TRBV2 and TRBJ1-5; 7 positions agree with TRBD1. The V and J ends lost 6 bases and 5 bases, in that order; junction bases with no gene match: 13. This CDR3 has 16 residues. From germline, CDR1 is SNHLY and CDR2 FYNNEI. The chain's CDR3 is CASREHGTENYQPQHF. CDR3 DNA: TGTGCCAGCAGGGAACACGGGACAGAAAACTATCAGCCCCAGCATTTT.

The CDR3 loop reads CSVDAGFQETQYF. Here the CDR3 DNA reads TGCAGCGTTGACGCGGGATTCCAAGAGACCCAGTACTTC. The chain carries TRBV29-1 and TRBJ2-5; perhaps TRBD2 as D (6 bases). CDR1 is SQVTM and CDR2 is ANQGSEA in the germline V gene. This CDR3 is built from 13 residues. The V end lost 3 bases, the J end lost 1 base, and 9 bases lay between the germline ends.

This clonotype was found many times. The CDR3 nucleotides are TGTGCCACCAGTGAAAGACAGGGGCCCAATCAGCCCCAGCATTTT. Its translation: CATSERQGPNQPQHF. The J gene is TRBJ1-5, the V gene TRBV24-1; 8 bases agree with TRBD1. The J segment lost 3 bases and the V segment lost 4 bases, leaving 4 bases of the junction unmatched. Looked up from germline, CDR1 is KGHDR and CDR2 is SFDVKD. The CDR3 is 15 residues long.

This clonotype was seen ten or more times. V and J are TRBV30 and TRBJ2-7; TRBD2 aligns across 8 bases. V trimming: 5 bases; J trimming: 0 bases; junction bases outside the gene matches: 9. There are 15 residues in the CDR3. In germline, CDR1 is GTSNPN, CDR2 SVGIG (reference sequence). CDR3 loop: CAWRGGTLSSYEQYF. The DNA of the CDR3 is TGTGCCTGGCGGGGGGGGACGTTGAGCTCCTACGAGCAGTACTTC.

This chain links TRBV7-9 with TRBJ2-7; D is perhaps TRBD1 (6 bases). This CDR3 comprises 13 residues. The germline gives CDR1 SEHNR, CDR2 FQNEAQ (reference sequence). Trimming took 6 bases from V and 0 from J, leaving 9 bases between them. The DNA for the CDR3 is TGTGCCAGCAGAGGGGACACCTCCTACGAGCAGTACTTC. Its translation is CASRGDTSYEQYF.

In its sample, this clonotype was seen a few times. The V gene is TRBV5-1, the J gene TRBJ2-3, with 8 bases aligning to TRBD2. V trimming: 1 base; J trimming: 3 bases; junction bases outside the gene matches: 4. The CDR3 consists of 15 residues. CDR1 is SGHRS and CDR2 is YFSETQ in the germline V gene. CDR3 region: CASSLRASGTDTQYF. The CDR3 DNA is TGCGCCAGCAGCTTGAGGGCTAGCGGGACAGATACGCAGTATTTT.

Many counts were recorded for this clonotype. The chain has TRBV3-1 and TRBJ1-2; no firm D call. CDR1 is LGHDT, CDR2 YNNKEL, per germline (reference sequence). V was clipped by 0 bases and J by 6 bases, with 14 bases between them. The CDR3 covers 15 residues. CDR3 sequence: CASSQDWATGHGYTF. CDR3 nucleotides: TGTGCCAGCAGCCAAGATTGGGCTACCGGGCATGGCTACACCTTC.

This clonotype occurred a few times. The chain has TRBV7-2 and TRBJ2-4; no reliable D call. The V gene's germline CDR1 is SGHTA and CDR2 FQGNSA. This CDR3 comprises 14 residues. Trimming removed 5 bases at V and 11 bases at J, with 19 bases between. CDR3 in amino acids: CASSPQRQVGFQYF. The CDR3 DNA sequence: TGTGCCAGCAGCCCCCAGAGGCAGGTGGGGTTTCAGTACTTC.

This clonotype was detected ten times or more. The chain recombines TRBV27 with TRBJ2-7, with 7 positions matching TRBD1. Germline V gives CDR1 MNHEY, CDR2 SMNVEV (reference sequence). After removal of 5 bases from V and 10 bases from J, the junction contained 20 bases not matched to a gene. CDR3 length equals 16 residues. CDR3 bases: TGTGCCAGCAGTCAAGACAGGGAAGGTCGCGCGCGCCTACAGTACTTC. This gives the protein CASSQDREGRARLQYF.

This clonotype was detected many times. V is TRBV11-2 and J is TRBJ2-1; the D gene is possibly TRBD1 (6 bases). V was cut by 5 bases and J by 4 bases, with 18 bases left in between. From germline, CDR1 is SGHAT and CDR2 FQNNGV. The CDR3 is 16 residues long. CDR3 nucleotides: TGTGCCAGCAGCCACTTAAGAGACAGGCCGTACAATGAGCAGTTCTTC. Its protein is CASSHLRDRPYNEQFF.